The sequence of this T cell receptor beta chain was determined in a study of T cell changes during pregnancy in multiple sclerosis. TCRdb's table, derived via immunoSEQ multiplex PCR, lists solely in-frame clones and lacks some. The data contain about 84,000 clones, about 94% of them singletons. V lost 0 bases to trimming and J lost 0 bases, with 9 bases between them. In germline, CDR1 is KGHSH, CDR2 LQKENI. The CDR3 extends over 16 amino acids. Sequenced here: peripheral blood, sampled in the second trimester of pregnancy. The source of this sequence is a female donor in good health, enrolled as a control in a pregnancy study. The chain links TRBV18 to TRBJ1-3, with D perhaps matching TRBD1 (6 bases). The CDR3 sequence is CASSPPGHFSGNTIYF. The CDR3 bases are TGTGCCAGCTCACCACCGGGACACTTCTCTGGAAACACCATATATTTT.